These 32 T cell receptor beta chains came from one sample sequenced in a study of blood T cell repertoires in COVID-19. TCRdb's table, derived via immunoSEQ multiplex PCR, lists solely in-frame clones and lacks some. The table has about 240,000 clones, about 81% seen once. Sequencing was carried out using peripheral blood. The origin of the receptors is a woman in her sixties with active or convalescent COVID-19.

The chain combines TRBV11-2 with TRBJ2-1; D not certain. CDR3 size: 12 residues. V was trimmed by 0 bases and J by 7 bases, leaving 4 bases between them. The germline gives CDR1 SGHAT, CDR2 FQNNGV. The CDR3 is CASSLDRNEQFF. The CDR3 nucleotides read TGTGCCAGCAGCTTAGATCGTAATGAGCAGTTCTTC.

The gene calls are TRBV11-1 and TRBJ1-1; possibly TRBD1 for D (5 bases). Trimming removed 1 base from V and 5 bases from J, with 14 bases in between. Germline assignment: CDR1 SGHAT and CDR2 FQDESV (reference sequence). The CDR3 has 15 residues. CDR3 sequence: CASSLDGAQWTEAFF. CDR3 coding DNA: TGTGCCAGCAGCTTAGATGGGGCTCAGTGGACTGAAGCTTTCTTT.

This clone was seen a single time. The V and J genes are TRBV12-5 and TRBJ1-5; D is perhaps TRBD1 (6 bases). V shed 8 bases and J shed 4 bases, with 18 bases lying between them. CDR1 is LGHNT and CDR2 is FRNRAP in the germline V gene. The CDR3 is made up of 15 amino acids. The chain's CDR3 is CASRSTGGLNQPQHF. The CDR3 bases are TGTGCTAGTCGGTCCACGGGGGGCCTAAATCAGCCCCAGCATTTT.

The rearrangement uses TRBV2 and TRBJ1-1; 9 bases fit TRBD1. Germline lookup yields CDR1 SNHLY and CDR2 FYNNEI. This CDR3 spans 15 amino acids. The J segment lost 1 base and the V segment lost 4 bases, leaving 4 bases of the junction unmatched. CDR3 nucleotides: TGTGCCAGCAGTGTTAAGGACAGGGGGAACACTGAAGCTTTCTTT. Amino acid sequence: CASSVKDRGNTEAFF.

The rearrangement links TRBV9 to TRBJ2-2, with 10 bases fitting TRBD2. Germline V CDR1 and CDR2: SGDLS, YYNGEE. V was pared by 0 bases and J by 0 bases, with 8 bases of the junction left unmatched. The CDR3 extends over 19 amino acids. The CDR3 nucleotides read TGTGCCAGCAGCGTAGAAAAGGACGGACTAGCGGCGAACACCGGGGAGCTGTTTTTT. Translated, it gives CASSVEKDGLAANTGELFF.

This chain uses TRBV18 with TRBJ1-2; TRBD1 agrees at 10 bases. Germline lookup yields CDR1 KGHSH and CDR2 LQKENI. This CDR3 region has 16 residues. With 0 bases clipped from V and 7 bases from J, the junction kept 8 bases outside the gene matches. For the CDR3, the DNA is TGTGCCAGCTCACCACCCCACACCGGGACAGGGGCTGGCTACACCTTC. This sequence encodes CASSPPHTGTGAGYTF.

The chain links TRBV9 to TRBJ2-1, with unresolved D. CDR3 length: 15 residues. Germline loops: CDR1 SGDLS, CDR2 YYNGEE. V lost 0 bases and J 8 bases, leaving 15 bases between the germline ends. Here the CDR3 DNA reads TGTGCCAGCAGCGTAGGGGCGTTCGAACAAGATGAGCAGTTCTTC. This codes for CASSVGAFEQDEQFF.

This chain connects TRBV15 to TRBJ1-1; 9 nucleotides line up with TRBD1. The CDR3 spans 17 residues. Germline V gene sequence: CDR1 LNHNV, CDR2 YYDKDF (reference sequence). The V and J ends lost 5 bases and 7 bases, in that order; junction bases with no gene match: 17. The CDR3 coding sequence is TGTGCCACCAGCCCCTCACCGGGACAGGGACTCCGGGGTGAAGCTTTCTTT. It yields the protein CATSPSPGQGLRGEAFF.

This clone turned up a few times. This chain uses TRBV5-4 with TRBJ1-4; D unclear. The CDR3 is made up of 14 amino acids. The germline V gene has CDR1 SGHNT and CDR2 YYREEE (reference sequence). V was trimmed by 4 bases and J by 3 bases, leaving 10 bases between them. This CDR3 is CASSGGLSNEKLFF. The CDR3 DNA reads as TGTGCCAGCAGCGGAGGGCTGTCTAATGAAAAACTGTTTTTT.

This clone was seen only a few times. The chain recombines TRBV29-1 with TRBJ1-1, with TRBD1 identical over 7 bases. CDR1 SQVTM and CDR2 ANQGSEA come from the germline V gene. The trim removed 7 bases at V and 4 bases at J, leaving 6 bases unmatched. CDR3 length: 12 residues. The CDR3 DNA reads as TGCAGCGCCAGGGGGTTGAGCACTGAAGCTTTCTTT. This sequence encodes CSARGLSTEAFF.

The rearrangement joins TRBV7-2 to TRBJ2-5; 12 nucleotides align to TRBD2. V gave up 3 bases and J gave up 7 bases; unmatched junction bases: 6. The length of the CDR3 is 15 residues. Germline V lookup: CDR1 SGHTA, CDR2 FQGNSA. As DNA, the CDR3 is TGTGCCAGCAGCTTGACTAGCGGGGGTAGCGGGACCCAGTACTTC. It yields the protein CASSLTSGGSGTQYF.

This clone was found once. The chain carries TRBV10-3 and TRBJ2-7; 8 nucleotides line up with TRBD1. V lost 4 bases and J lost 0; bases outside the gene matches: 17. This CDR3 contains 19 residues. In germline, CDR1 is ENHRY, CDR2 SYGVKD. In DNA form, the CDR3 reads TGTGCCATCAGTGGTGGGGGACAGGACCTAGTGTTGAGCTCCTACGAGCAGTACTTC. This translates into CAISGGGQDLVLSSYEQYF.

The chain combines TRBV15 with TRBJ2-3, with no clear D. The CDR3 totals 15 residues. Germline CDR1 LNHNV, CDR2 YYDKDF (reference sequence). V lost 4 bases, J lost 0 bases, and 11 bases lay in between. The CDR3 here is CATSMRQLSTDTQYF. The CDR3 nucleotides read TGTGCCACCAGCATGAGGCAGTTAAGCACAGATACGCAGTATTTT.

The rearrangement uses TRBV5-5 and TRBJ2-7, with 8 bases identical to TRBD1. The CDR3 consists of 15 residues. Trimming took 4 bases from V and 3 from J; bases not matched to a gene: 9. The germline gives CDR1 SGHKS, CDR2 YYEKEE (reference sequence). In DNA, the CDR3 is TGTGCCAGCAGCCCCGGGACAGGAGAACTCTACGAGCAGTACTTC. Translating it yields CASSPGTGELYEQYF.

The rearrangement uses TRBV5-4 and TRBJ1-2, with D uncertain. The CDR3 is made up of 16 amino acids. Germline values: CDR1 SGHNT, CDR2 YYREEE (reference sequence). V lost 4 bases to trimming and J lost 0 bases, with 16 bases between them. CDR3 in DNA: TGTGCCAGCAGCGTGGAGGCAGGCTCAACTAACTATGGCTACACCTTC. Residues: CASSVEAGSTNYGYTF.

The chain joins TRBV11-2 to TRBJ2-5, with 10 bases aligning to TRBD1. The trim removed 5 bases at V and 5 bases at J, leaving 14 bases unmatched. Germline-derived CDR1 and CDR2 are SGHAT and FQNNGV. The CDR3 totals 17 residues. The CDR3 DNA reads TGTGCCAGCAGCCGTCCGGGGACAGGGGTTCTTGGCGAGACCCAGTACTTC. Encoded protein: CASSRPGTGVLGETQYF.

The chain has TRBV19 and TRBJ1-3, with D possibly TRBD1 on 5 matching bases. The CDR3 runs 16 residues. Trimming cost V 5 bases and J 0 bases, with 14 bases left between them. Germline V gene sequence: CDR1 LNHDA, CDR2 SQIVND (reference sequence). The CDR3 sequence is CASSLLGGDSGNTIYF. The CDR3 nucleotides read TGTGCCAGTAGTCTGCTCGGGGGAGACTCTGGAAACACCATATATTTT.

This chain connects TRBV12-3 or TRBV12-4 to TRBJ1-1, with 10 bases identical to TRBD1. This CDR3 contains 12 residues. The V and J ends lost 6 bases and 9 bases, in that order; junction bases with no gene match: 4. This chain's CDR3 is CASRGTGVKAFF. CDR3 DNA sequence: TGTGCCAGCAGAGGGACAGGGGTAAAAGCTTTCTTT.

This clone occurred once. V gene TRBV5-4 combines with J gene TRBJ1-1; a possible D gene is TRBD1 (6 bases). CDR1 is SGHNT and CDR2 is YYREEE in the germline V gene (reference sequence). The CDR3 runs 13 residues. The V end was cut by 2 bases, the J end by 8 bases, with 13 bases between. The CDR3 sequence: CASSLAGAQEAFF. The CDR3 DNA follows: TGTGCCAGCAGCTTAGCAGGGGCCCAAGAAGCTTTCTTT.

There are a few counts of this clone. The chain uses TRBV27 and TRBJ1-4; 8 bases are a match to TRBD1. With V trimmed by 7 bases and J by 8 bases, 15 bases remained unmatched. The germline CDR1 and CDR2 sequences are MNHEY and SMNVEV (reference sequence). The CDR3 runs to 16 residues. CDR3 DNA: TGTGCCAGCACACGACTACGGACAGGGCTGGCCGAAAAACTGTTTTTT. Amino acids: CASTRLRTGLAEKLFF.

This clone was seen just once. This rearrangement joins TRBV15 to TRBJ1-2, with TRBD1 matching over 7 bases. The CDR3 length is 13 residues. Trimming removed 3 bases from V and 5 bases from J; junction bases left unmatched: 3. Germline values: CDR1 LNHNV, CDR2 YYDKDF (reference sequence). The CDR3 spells CATSSRDSYGYTF. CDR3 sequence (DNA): TGTGCCACCAGCAGCAGGGACAGTTATGGCTACACCTTC.

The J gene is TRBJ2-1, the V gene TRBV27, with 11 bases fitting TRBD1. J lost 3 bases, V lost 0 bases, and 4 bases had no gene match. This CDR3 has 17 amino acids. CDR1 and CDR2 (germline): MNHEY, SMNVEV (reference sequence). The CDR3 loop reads CASSLSLGQGDYNEQFF. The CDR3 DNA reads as TGTGCCAGCAGTTTATCCCTGGGACAGGGGGACTACAATGAGCAGTTCTTC.

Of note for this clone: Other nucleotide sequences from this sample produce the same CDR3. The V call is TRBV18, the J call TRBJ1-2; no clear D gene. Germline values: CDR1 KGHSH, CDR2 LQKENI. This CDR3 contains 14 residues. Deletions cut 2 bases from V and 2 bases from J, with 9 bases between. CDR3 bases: TGTGCCAGCTCACCAAGTAGGGAGAACTATGGCTACACCTTC. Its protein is CASSPSRENYGYTF.

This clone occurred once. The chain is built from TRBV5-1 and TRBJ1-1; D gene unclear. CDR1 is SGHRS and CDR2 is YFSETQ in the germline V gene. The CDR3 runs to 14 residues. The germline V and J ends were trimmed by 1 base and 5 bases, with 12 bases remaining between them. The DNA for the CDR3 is TGCGCCAGCAGCTTGAGAGACGGGGTAACTGAAGCTTTCTTT. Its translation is CASSLRDGVTEAFF.

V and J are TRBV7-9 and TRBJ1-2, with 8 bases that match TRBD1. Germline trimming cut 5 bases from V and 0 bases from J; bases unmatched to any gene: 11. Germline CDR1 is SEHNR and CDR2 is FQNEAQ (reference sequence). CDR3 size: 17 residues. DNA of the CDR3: TGTGCCAGCAGCCCCGAGCAGGGGGCCTCCTCTAACTATGGCTACACCTTC. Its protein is CASSPEQGASSNYGYTF.

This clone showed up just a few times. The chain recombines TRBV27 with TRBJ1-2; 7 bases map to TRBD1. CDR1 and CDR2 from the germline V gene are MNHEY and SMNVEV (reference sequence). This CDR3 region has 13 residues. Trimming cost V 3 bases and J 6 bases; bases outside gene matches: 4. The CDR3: CASSLTGRHGYTF. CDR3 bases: TGTGCCAGCAGTTTGACAGGGCGTCATGGCTACACCTTC.

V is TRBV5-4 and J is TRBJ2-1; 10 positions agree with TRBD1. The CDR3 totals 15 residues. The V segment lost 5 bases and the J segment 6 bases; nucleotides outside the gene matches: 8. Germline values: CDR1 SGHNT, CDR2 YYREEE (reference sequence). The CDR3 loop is CASRPRDRGPNEQFF. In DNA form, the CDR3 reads TGTGCCAGCAGGCCCCGGGACAGGGGTCCCAATGAGCAGTTCTTC.

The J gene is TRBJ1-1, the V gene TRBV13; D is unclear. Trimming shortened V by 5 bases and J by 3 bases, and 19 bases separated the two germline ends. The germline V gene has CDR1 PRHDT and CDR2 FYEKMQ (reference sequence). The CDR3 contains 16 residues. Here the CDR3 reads CASSRRHLTPHTEAFF. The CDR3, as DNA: TGTGCCAGCAGCCGTCGACACCTCACCCCACACACTGAAGCTTTCTTT.

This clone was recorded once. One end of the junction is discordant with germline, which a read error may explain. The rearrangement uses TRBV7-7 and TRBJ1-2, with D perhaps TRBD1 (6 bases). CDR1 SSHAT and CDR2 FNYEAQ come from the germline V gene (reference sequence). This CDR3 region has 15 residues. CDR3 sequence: CASSLGGGVNYGYTF. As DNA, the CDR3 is TGTGCTAGCAGCTTAGGGGGGGGAGTAAACTATGGCTACACCTTC.

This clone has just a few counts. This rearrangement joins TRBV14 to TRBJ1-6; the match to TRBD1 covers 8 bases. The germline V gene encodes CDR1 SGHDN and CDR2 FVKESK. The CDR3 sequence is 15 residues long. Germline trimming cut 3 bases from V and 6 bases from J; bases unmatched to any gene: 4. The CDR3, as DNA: TGTGCCAGCAGCCAGGCCGACAGGGGTAATTCACCCCTCCACTTT. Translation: CASSQADRGNSPLHF.

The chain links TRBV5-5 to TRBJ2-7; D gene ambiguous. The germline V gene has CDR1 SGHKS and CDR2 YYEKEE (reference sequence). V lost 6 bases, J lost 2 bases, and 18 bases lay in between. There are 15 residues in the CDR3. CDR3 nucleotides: TGTGCCAGCACCCGCGGAGCTCCCCTTACCTACGAGCAGTACTTC. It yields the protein CASTRGAPLTYEQYF.

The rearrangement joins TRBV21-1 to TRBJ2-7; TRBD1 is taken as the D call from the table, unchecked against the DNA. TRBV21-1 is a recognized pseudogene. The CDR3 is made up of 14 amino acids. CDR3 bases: TGTGCCAGCATCCAACCAGGACAGCTTAGGGAGCAGTACTTC. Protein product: CASIQPGQLREQYF.